The 19 T cell receptor beta chains below come from one sample, sequenced in a study of blood T cell repertoires in COVID-19. Assay used: immunoSEQ multiplex PCR; TCRdb lists only in-frame clones, some missing. The sample shows some 65,000 clones, about 94% of them seen only once. Sequencing was performed on peripheral blood. The receptors were gathered from a man between 65 and 85 years old with active COVID-19.

J is TRBJ2-3 and V is TRBV7-9; the match to TRBD2 covers 8 bases. The CDR3 sequence is 20 residues long. Germline values: CDR1 SEHNR, CDR2 FQNEAQ (reference sequence). Unmatched junction bases numbered 21, after V lost 5 bases and J lost 2 bases. As DNA, the CDR3 is TGTGCCAGCAGCAGTAGCGGGGCTCGGGGGGGATATCAGTTCACAGATACGCAGTATTTT. Its protein is CASSSSGARGGYQFTDTQYF.

The V call is TRBV4-1, the J call TRBJ1-1; TRBD1 agrees at 11 bases. Trimming removed 5 bases from V and 1 base from J; junction bases left unmatched: 6. Per germline, CDR1 MGHRA and CDR2 YSYEKL. This CDR3 is built from 16 residues. The CDR3 here is CASSKGQGAGNTEAFF. Written as DNA, the CDR3 is TGCGCCAGCAGCAAAGGACAGGGGGCTGGGAACACTGAAGCTTTCTTT.

The J gene is TRBJ1-1, the V gene TRBV9; perhaps TRBD1 as D (5 bases). The germline V and J ends were trimmed by 1 base and 0 bases, with 13 bases remaining between them. CDR3 length: 16 amino acids. Germline V gene sequence: CDR1 SGDLS, CDR2 YYNGEE. CDR3 sequence reads: CASSVLDRLLNTEAFF. In DNA form, the CDR3 reads TGTGCCAGCAGCGTACTCGACAGACTCCTGAACACTGAAGCTTTCTTT.

The rearrangement joins TRBV7-8 to TRBJ1-1, with 8 bases aligning to TRBD1. The CDR3 loop spans 14 amino acids. Trimming removed 6 bases from V and 5 bases from J; junction bases left unmatched: 8. Germline V gene data show CDR1 as SGHVS and CDR2 as FQNEAQ. CDR3 DNA sequence: TGTGCCAGCAGTTTCCAGGGGGCTGGGACTGAAGCTTTCTTT. This translates into CASSFQGAGTEAFF.

The DNA for the CDR3 is TGTGCCAGCGACCACAGGGGCAGGAACTACGAGCAGTACTTC. Its translation is CASDHRGRNYEQYF. The chain has TRBV6-4 and TRBJ2-7; 7 bases map to TRBD1. Germline trimming cut 8 bases from V and 3 bases from J; bases unmatched to any gene: 10. This CDR3 is built from 14 residues. Per the germline V gene, CDR1 is MRHNA and CDR2 is SNTAGT.

This clone came up once. Other DNA sequences in the same sample also yield this CDR3. The chain recombines TRBV24-1 with TRBJ2-2, with 10 positions matching TRBD1. The germline V gene encodes CDR1 KGHDR and CDR2 SFDVKD. The CDR3 is 15 residues long. Germline trimming cut 5 bases from V and 3 bases from J; bases unmatched to any gene: 2. CDR3 bases: TGTGCCACCAGTGTCGGGACAGGGGACACCGGGGAGCTGTTTTTT. Translated, it gives CATSVGTGDTGELFF.

The chain carries TRBV10-2 and TRBJ1-4; 9 nucleotides agree with TRBD1. V was pared by 6 bases and J by 6 bases, with 8 bases of the junction left unmatched. The germline gives CDR1 WSHSY, CDR2 SAAADI. The CDR3 is made up of 15 amino acids. The CDR3 nucleotides read TGCGCCAGCAGCCCAACAGGGGGCCGCGATGAAAAACTGTTTTTT. Protein product: CASSPTGGRDEKLFF.

The V gene is TRBV5-1, the J gene TRBJ2-7; D perhaps matches TRBD2 (6 bases). This CDR3 is built from 16 residues. V lost 0 bases to trimming and J lost 3 bases, with 16 bases between them. Germline values: CDR1 SGHRS, CDR2 YFSETQ. CDR3: CASSLESGVDFYEQYF. The CDR3 DNA reads as TGCGCCAGCAGCTTGGAGTCGGGGGTTGATTTCTACGAGCAGTACTTC.

V is TRBV29-1 and J is TRBJ2-7, with 10 bases aligning to TRBD1. CDR1 SQVTM and CDR2 ANQGSEA come from the germline V gene. Trimming took 2 bases from V and 2 from J; bases not matched to a gene: 9. This CDR3 contains 16 residues. The CDR3 DNA sequence: TGCAGCGTTGAAACCCCGGGACAGGGGCCCCCCTACGAGCAGTACTTC. This codes for CSVETPGQGPPYEQYF.

V is TRBV5-1 and J is TRBJ2-1; TRBD2 matches at 9 bases. The germline V gene has CDR1 SGHRS and CDR2 YFSETQ. V shed 5 bases and J 4 bases; nucleotides not matched to a gene: 7. This CDR3 comprises 15 residues. CDR3 in DNA: TGCGCCAGCAGGGGGGAGCTAGCGGGATACAATGAGCAGTTCTTC. It yields the protein CASRGELAGYNEQFF.

The chain uses TRBV3-1 (or the pseudogene TRBV3-2) and TRBJ1-6; no clear D. The V and J ends lost 3 bases and 9 bases respectively, with 15 bases between them. Germline V CDR1 and CDR2: LGHDT, YNNKEL (reference sequence). This CDR3 region has 15 residues. DNA for the CDR3: TGTGCCAGCAGCCAGCAGGCCGGTGGCGCTTCACCCCTCCACTTT. Its protein is CASSQQAGGASPLHF.

The DNA of the CDR3 is TGTGCCAGCAGTTTAGTAAAGGGGTTGGACACCGGGGAGCTGTTTTTT. Protein sequence: CASSLVKGLDTGELFF. V usage is TRBV27 and J usage is TRBJ2-2, with D perhaps matching TRBD1 (5 bases). CDR1 is MNHEY and CDR2 is SMNVEV in the germline V gene (reference sequence). The CDR3 length is 16 residues. With 2 bases removed from V and 3 bases from J, the gap between germline ends came to 13 bases.

This clone was counted a single time. This chain connects TRBV5-5 to TRBJ2-4; tentatively, D is TRBD1 (5 bases). This CDR3 is 15 amino acids long. The ends were cut back, 6 bases at V and 0 bases at J, with 13 bases in the middle. In germline, CDR1 is SGHKS, CDR2 YYEKEE (reference sequence). As DNA, the CDR3 is TGTGCCAGCACCCTGACAGCTTTAGCCAAAAACATTCAGTACTTC. Amino acid sequence: CASTLTALAKNIQYF. Looking up the rest from reference TRBV5-5 and TRBJ2-4 gives the full variable domain: DAGVTQSPTHLIKTRGQQVTLRCSPISGHKSVSWYQQVLGQGPQFIFQYYEKEERGRGNFPDRFSARQFPNYSSELNVNALLLGDSALYLCASTLTALAKNIQYFGAGTRLSVL.

This chain uses TRBV4-1 with TRBJ2-5, with 12 bases that match TRBD2. This CDR3 region has 16 residues. Unmatched junction bases numbered 6, after V lost 0 bases and J lost 7 bases. Per germline, CDR1 MGHRA and CDR2 YSYEKL. The CDR3 bases are TGCGCCAGCAGCCAAGAGCCTAGCGGGGGGGTACGGACCCAGTACTTC. It encodes CASSQEPSGGVRTQYF.

The gene calls are TRBV6-2 or TRBV6-3 and TRBJ2-5; D is possibly TRBD2 (5 bases). Germline V lookup: CDR1 MNHEY, CDR2 SVGEGT. V dropped 5 bases and J dropped 3 bases, with 19 bases sitting between them. This CDR3 comprises 16 residues. CDR3 residues: CASSDWGGLGEETQYF. CDR3 sequence (DNA): TGTGCCAGCAGTGACTGGGGTGGACTCGGAGAAGAGACCCAGTACTTC.

The V call is TRBV10-1, the J call TRBJ2-2; D is perhaps TRBD2 (7 bases). The germline V gene encodes CDR1 WNHNN and CDR2 SYGVQD (reference sequence). The CDR3 has 15 amino acids. With 6 bases removed from V and 3 bases from J, the gap between germline ends came to 14 bases. CDR3 nucleotide sequence: TGCGCCAGCAGAGGGGGGGGGTCCGACACCGGGGAGCTGTTTTTT. Translated, it gives CASRGGGSDTGELFF.

V gene TRBV9 combines with J gene TRBJ1-1, with D perhaps matching TRBD1 (5 bases). This CDR3 has 15 amino acids. V lost 7 bases to trimming and J lost 0 bases, with 16 bases between them. CDR1 SGDLS and CDR2 YYNGEE come from the germline V gene. This CDR3 is CASGRVGQMNTEAFF. CDR3 sequence (DNA): TGTGCCAGCGGCAGGGTGGGTCAAATGAACACTGAAGCTTTCTTT.

The chain employs TRBV5-1 and TRBJ2-5, with D possibly matching TRBD2 (6 bases). Trimming stripped 0 bases from V and 4 bases from J, with 10 bases between. Germline assignment: CDR1 SGHRS and CDR2 YFSETQ. The CDR3 totals 14 residues. The CDR3 loop is CASSLAGGRETQYF. CDR3 nucleotides: TGCGCCAGCAGCTTGGCCGGAGGGAGAGAGACCCAGTACTTC.

The chain is built from TRBV5-4 and TRBJ2-4; 9 positions match TRBD2. The CDR3 spans 15 residues. Germline V CDR1 and CDR2: SGHNT, YYREEE (reference sequence). Trimming at V came to 4 bases and at J to 6 bases, leaving 8 bases not matched to a gene. The CDR3 DNA sequence: TGTGCCAGCAGCAAAATTAGCGGGGGCGGAAACATTCAGTACTTC. Its translation: CASSKISGGGNIQYF.